A single sample is the source of the 32 T cell receptor beta chains below, sequenced in a study of shared T cell receptors in the human thymus. Some clones are missing from TCRdb's copy, which holds only in-frame ones; the method was immunoSEQ multiplex PCR. The sample records about 660,000 clones, 70% to 90% being singletons. These data also formed part of another study, on human thymus T cells.

Sequenced: thymocytes. Source of these receptors: a boy under two years old with a congenital heart defect.

V usage is TRBV15 and J usage is TRBJ2-3; D uncertain. Germline CDR1 and CDR2: LNHNV and YYDKDF (reference sequence). V was trimmed by 0 bases and J by 3 bases, leaving 10 bases between them. The CDR3 totals 15 residues. The CDR3 reads CATSRDPQVTDTQYF. The CDR3 DNA is TGTGCCACCAGCAGAGATCCCCAGGTGACAGATACGCAGTATTTT. Variable domain in full (rest from reference TRBV15 and TRBJ2-3): DAMVIQNPRYQVTQFGKPVTLSCSQTLNHNVMYWYQQKSSQAPKLLFHYYDKDFNNEADTPDNFQSRRPNTSFCFLDIRSPGLGDTAMYLCATSRDPQVTDTQYFGPGTRLTVL.

This chain connects TRBV5-4 to TRBJ1-5; the match to TRBD1 covers 10 bases. CDR3 length equals 15 residues. V lost 0 bases and J lost 8; bases outside the gene matches: 5. In germline, CDR1 is SGHNT, CDR2 YYREEE (reference sequence). The CDR3 here is CASSLGGQGRKPQHF. CDR3 coding DNA: TGTGCCAGCAGCTTGGGGGGACAGGGGCGCAAGCCCCAGCATTTT.

The chain joins TRBV6-5 to TRBJ2-7, with 11 bases lining up with TRBD2. This CDR3 has 14 amino acids. From germline, CDR1 is MNHEY and CDR2 SVGAGI. The J segment lost 1 base and the V segment lost 6 bases, leaving 2 bases of the junction unmatched. In nucleotides, the CDR3 is TGTGCCAGCAGCATAGCGGGAGGGTCCTACGAGCAGTACTTC. This codes for CASSIAGGSYEQYF.

The chain has TRBV5-1 and TRBJ2-3; D is uncertain. The CDR3 has 12 amino acids. Germline CDR1 SGHRS, CDR2 YFSETQ. V was pared by 0 bases and J by 5 bases, with 4 bases between. CDR3 DNA: TGCGCCAGCAGCTTGGTCAAAGATACGCAGTATTTT. It specifies CASSLVKDTQYF. Drawing the rest from reference TRBV5-1 and TRBJ2-3, the complete variable domain is KAGVTQTPRYLIKTRGQQVTLSCSPISGHRSVSWYQQTPGQGLQFLFEYFSETQRNKGNFPGRFSGRQFSNSRSEMNVSTLELGDSALYLCASSLVKDTQYFGPGTRLTVL.

The chain has TRBV5-6 and TRBJ1-3, with D possibly matching TRBD1 (6 bases). Germline CDR1 is SGHDT and CDR2 is YYEEEE. Trimming stripped 4 bases from V and 4 bases from J, with 21 bases between. This CDR3 spans 17 amino acids. The CDR3 nucleotides read TGTGCCAGCAGCCCCGATCGGGGGGCGATGGGCGGAAACACCATATATTTT. Translated, it gives CASSPDRGAMGGNTIYF.

The chain uses TRBV4-2 and TRBJ2-7, with TRBD1 matching 10 bases. CDR1 and CDR2 from the germline V gene are LGHNA and YNFKEQ. V dropped 4 bases and J dropped 4; count of bases not matched to a gene: 13. The CDR3 contains 17 residues. In DNA form, the CDR3 reads TGTGCCAGCAGCCCGTCCCGGGACAGGGGTAAGATTTACGAGCAGTACTTC. Translating gives CASSPSRDRGKIYEQYF.

The chain recombines TRBV9 with TRBJ2-1; no firm D call. The CDR3 is 16 amino acids. CDR1 and CDR2 from the germline V gene are SGDLS and YYNGEE. The V and J ends lost 3 bases and 1 base respectively, with 14 bases between them. CDR3 sequence reads: CASSGKSEPSYNEQFF. The CDR3 bases are TGTGCCAGCAGCGGAAAAAGCGAACCTTCCTACAATGAGCAGTTCTTC.

The chain couples TRBV18 to TRBJ2-3, with 9 bases that match TRBD2. This CDR3 region has 21 residues. The germline CDR1 and CDR2 sequences are KGHSH and LQKENI. After removal of 2 bases from V and 2 bases from J, the junction contained 20 bases not matched to a gene. The CDR3 bases are TGTGCCAGCTCACCAATACCGTATTGGCGGGAGGGCCTTTCATACACAGATACGCAGTATTTT. Protein product: CASSPIPYWREGLSYTDTQYF.

The chain joins TRBV4-3 to TRBJ2-4, with D unclear. V lost 0 bases and J lost 1, with 10 bases in between. The CDR3 is 16 amino acids. CDR1 is LGHNA and CDR2 is YSLEER in the germline V gene. The CDR3 region has the DNA TGCGCCAGCAGCCAAGATCTAACTCCTGCCAAAAACATTCAGTACTTC. Its protein product is CASSQDLTPAKNIQYF.

The chain couples TRBV6-5 to TRBJ1-2; no clear D. The CDR3 spans 13 residues. V was pared by 4 bases and J by 5 bases, with 11 bases between. The germline V gene encodes CDR1 MNHEY and CDR2 SVGAGI. The CDR3 DNA reads TGTGCCAGCAGTTCCTCGGGCACTTATGGCTACACCTTC. It is translated as CASSSSGTYGYTF.

V gene TRBV27 combines with J gene TRBJ1-2; 8 nucleotides line up with TRBD1. Per germline, CDR1 MNHEY and CDR2 SMNVEV (reference sequence). Trimming took 5 bases from V and 8 from J; bases not matched to a gene: 19. The CDR3 runs 17 residues. CDR3 coding DNA: TGTGCCAGCAGTCGGGCCGAGGTACCCGACAGGGGCGGGGGCTACACCTTC. Translation gives CASSRAEVPDRGGGYTF.

In this sample, this clone turned up once. The V call is TRBV5-6, the J call TRBJ2-7, with 7 bases identical to TRBD1. The CDR3 totals 14 residues. Germline CDR1 and CDR2: SGHDT and YYEEEE. The V gene end was trimmed by 4 bases and the J gene end by 2 bases; junction bases not matched to a gene: 6. The CDR3 sequence is CASSTGTEAYEQYF. In nucleotides, the CDR3 is TGTGCCAGCAGCACCGGGACAGAGGCCTACGAGCAGTACTTC. Variable domain in full (rest from reference TRBV5-6 and TRBJ2-7): DAGVTQSPTHLIKTRGQQVTLRCSPKSGHDTVSWYQQALGQGPQFIFQYYEEEERQRGNFPDRFSGHQFPNYSSELNVNALLLGDSALYLCASSTGTEAYEQYFGPGTRLTVT.

The CDR3 DNA sequence: TGTGCCAGCAGTACCCCAGGGGGCCGCATTCGCTATGGCTACACCTTC. It is translated as CASSTPGGRIRYGYTF. V gene TRBV28 combines with J gene TRBJ1-2; 8 positions match TRBD1. The CDR3 is made up of 16 amino acids. V was clipped by 5 bases and J by 4 bases; unmatched bases: 12. CDR1 is MDHEN, CDR2 SYDVKM, per germline.

The J gene is TRBJ1-4, the V gene TRBV27; 7 bases are shared with TRBD1. The length of the CDR3 is 17 residues. V gave up 2 bases and J gave up 3 bases; unmatched junction bases: 9. Per germline, CDR1 MNHEY and CDR2 SMNVEV (reference sequence). The CDR3 is CASSLPVGTAPNEKLFF. CDR3 nucleotide sequence: TGTGCCAGCAGTTTACCGGTTGGGACAGCCCCTAATGAAAAACTGTTTTTT.

The chain has TRBV5-1 and TRBJ2-2; tentative D call: TRBD1 (6 bases). The V gene lost 7 bases and the J gene lost 1 base, with 14 bases spanning the gap. The CDR3 runs 15 residues. Germline V gives CDR1 SGHRS, CDR2 YFSETQ. The CDR3 here is CASAVGTQNTGELFF. DNA for the CDR3: TGCGCCAGCGCAGTTGGGACACAGAACACCGGGGAGCTGTTTTTT.

V gene TRBV7-6 combines with J gene TRBJ2-1, with 15 bases fitting TRBD2. CDR1 and CDR2 from the germline V gene are SGHVS and FNYEAQ. V shed 3 bases and J 7 bases; nucleotides not matched to a gene: 4. This CDR3 spans 16 amino acids. CDR3 nucleotides: TGTGCCAGCAGCTTCGGGACTAGCGGGAGGAGAAATGAGCAGTTCTTC. Translation gives CASSFGTSGRRNEQFF.

The sample holds a few counts of this clone. The rearrangement joins TRBV11-2 to TRBJ2-7, with 7 nucleotides matching TRBD2. There are 17 residues in the CDR3. V was pared by 1 base and J by 2 bases, with 11 bases of the junction left unmatched. Germline V gene data show CDR1 as SGHAT and CDR2 as FQNNGV. The CDR3 here is CASSLVRYEREPYEQYF. CDR3 DNA sequence: TGTGCCAGCAGCTTAGTCCGCTACGAGCGGGAACCCTACGAGCAGTACTTC.

This chain joins TRBV4-2 and TRBJ2-7; D may be TRBD1 (5 bases). Looked up from germline, CDR1 is LGHNA and CDR2 is YNFKEQ. The CDR3 covers 16 residues. Between the trimmed V and J ends, which lost 0 bases and 6 bases, there was a span of 18 bases. The CDR3 loop reads CASSQEVGPPLGEQYF. The CDR3 DNA follows: TGTGCCAGCAGCCAAGAGGTGGGGCCGCCTTTAGGCGAGCAGTACTTC.

The chain joins TRBV9 to TRBJ1-3; tentative D call: TRBD1 (5 bases). V lost 4 bases, J lost 0 bases, and 14 bases lay in between. CDR1 and CDR2 from the germline V gene are SGDLS and YYNGEE. This CDR3 comprises 16 residues. CDR3 nucleotides: TGTGCCAGCAGCCCTACCTACAGGCTCTCTGGAAACACCATATATTTT. Protein: CASSPTYRLSGNTIYF.

This clone turned up a few times. As DNA, the CDR3 is TGTGCCAGCAGCTTAGAACTAGCGGGAGAAGGAGAGACCCAGTACTTC. Protein sequence: CASSLELAGEGETQYF. The chain couples TRBV7-8 to TRBJ2-5; 11 bases align to TRBD2. V was pared by 1 base and J by 4 bases, with 5 bases of the junction left unmatched. The CDR3 spans 16 residues. Germline V CDR1 and CDR2: SGHVS, FQNEAQ. The full variable domain, in which reference TRBV7-8 and TRBJ2-5 provide the parts outside the CDR3, is GAGVSQSPRYKVAKRGQDVALRCDPISGHVSLFWYQQALGQGPEFLTYFQNEAQLDKSGLPSDRFFAERPEGSVSTLKIQRTQQEDSAVYLCASSLELAGEGETQYFGPGTRLLVL.

The rearrangement uses TRBV11-2 and TRBJ2-5; weak D call: TRBD1 (6 bases). TRBJ2-7 explains the end of the DNA better; the J call may be wrong. The CDR3 spans 13 residues. Germline V gives CDR1 SGHAT, CDR2 FQNNGV. The DNA of the CDR3 is TGTGCCAGCAGCCCCGGGACATCCTACGAGCAGTACTTC. It specifies CASSPGTSYEQYF.

The rearrangement links TRBV7-6 to TRBJ2-2; TRBD1 agrees at 9 bases. Unmatched junction bases numbered 6, after V lost 0 bases and J lost 1 base. CDR3 size: 18 residues. Germline V CDR1 and CDR2: SGHVS, FNYEAQ. Here the CDR3 DNA reads TGTGCCAGCAGCTTAGCGTGGCGGGACAGGGAGAACACCGGGGAGCTGTTTTTT. This encodes CASSLAWRDRENTGELFF. The variable domain in full, with the rest retrieved from reference TRBV7-6 and TRBJ2-2, is GAGVSQSPRYKVTKRGQDVALRCDPISGHVSLYWYRQALGQGPEFLTYFNYEAQQDKSGLPNDRFSAERPEGSISTLTIQRTEQRDSAMYRCASSLAWRDRENTGELFFGEGSRLTVL.

V and J are TRBV28 and TRBJ2-7, with D uncertain. Germline lookup yields CDR1 MDHEN and CDR2 SYDVKM. V was cut by 6 bases and J by 2 bases, with 14 bases left in between. The CDR3 spans 14 residues. The CDR3 nucleotides are TGTGCCAGCAGCCCCTTGGGCAGTCCCTACGAGCAGTACTTC. This codes for CASSPLGSPYEQYF.

This chain links TRBV6-5 with TRBJ2-3; 11 bases map to TRBD2. CDR3 length: 15 residues. The junction had 6 bases not matched to a gene; V was cut back by 2 bases and J by 8 bases. Germline V lookup: CDR1 MNHEY, CDR2 SVGAGI. CDR3 region: CASSYPGLAGVTQYF. CDR3 DNA: TGTGCCAGCAGTTACCCAGGACTAGCGGGTGTTACGCAGTATTTT.

The chain combines TRBV6-1 with TRBJ1-2; no firm D call. In germline, CDR1 is MNHNS, CDR2 SASEGT. V gave up 5 bases and J gave up 8 bases, with 15 bases separating them. This CDR3 has 13 residues. CDR3 nucleotides: TGTGCCAGCAGTTTTACAGCTCCAAAAGGCTACACCTTC. Translating it yields CASSFTAPKGYTF.

The chain employs TRBV28 and TRBJ2-1; 10 bases agree with TRBD2. Losses at the gene ends were 5 bases for V and 6 bases for J; bases not matched to a gene: 7. The germline V gene encodes CDR1 MDHEN and CDR2 SYDVKM. The CDR3 loop spans 15 amino acids. The CDR3 DNA follows: TGTGCCAGCAGTCGGCGACTAGCGGGTTCCAATGAGCAGTTCTTC. Protein: CASSRRLAGSNEQFF.

The chain couples TRBV4-2 to TRBJ2-3, with a weak D call TRBD2 (5 bases). CDR3 length equals 14 residues. Trimming took 4 bases from V and 0 from J, leaving 8 bases between them. The V gene's germline CDR1 is LGHNA and CDR2 YNFKEQ. The CDR3 bases are TGTGCCAGCAGCCCGCGGGTTAGCACAGATACGCAGTATTTT. It yields the protein CASSPRVSTDTQYF.

The chain links TRBV7-9 to TRBJ1-5; D call uncertain. The CDR3 loop spans 14 amino acids. The V end lost 1 base, the J end lost 5 bases, and 9 bases lay between the germline ends. The germline CDR1 and CDR2 sequences are SEHNR and FQNEAQ (reference sequence). Written as DNA, the CDR3 is TGTGCCAGCAGCTTAGGTTGGCGGGATCAGCCCCAGCATTTT. Amino acid sequence: CASSLGWRDQPQHF.

The rearrangement uses TRBV7-9 and TRBJ2-1; 10 bases align to TRBD2. Unmatched junction bases numbered 8, after V lost 4 bases and J lost 5 bases. Germline assignment: CDR1 SEHNR and CDR2 FQNEAQ (reference sequence). This CDR3 has 16 residues. CDR3 nucleotides: TGTGCCAGCAGCTCAAAAAGCGGGAGGGAACACAATGAGCAGTTCTTC. As protein: CASSSKSGREHNEQFF.

The CDR3 sequence: CASSNGCSGSSYNEQFF. The CDR3 DNA reads TGTGCCAGCAGCAACGGGTGTAGCGGGAGCTCCTACAATGAGCAGTTCTTC. This sequence joins TRBV21-1 and TRBJ2-1; the D call TRBD2 from the table was never checked on the DNA. TRBV21-1 corresponds to a pseudogene. This CDR3 comprises 17 residues.

The J gene is TRBJ2-1, the V gene TRBV18; D gene uncertain. Germline CDR1 reads KGHSH; CDR2 reads LQKENI. Deletions cut 3 bases from V and 6 bases from J, with 6 bases between. The CDR3 contains 12 residues. The DNA for the CDR3 is TGTGCCAGCTCACCCCCTTCCAATGAGCAGTTCTTC. Encoded protein: CASSPPSNEQFF.

This chain links TRBV9 with TRBJ2-2; perhaps TRBD2 as D (7 bases). The CDR3 covers 18 residues. The ends were cut back, 0 bases at V and 2 bases at J, with 17 bases in the middle. Germline V gene lookup returns CDR1 SGDLS and CDR2 YYNGEE. This chain's CDR3 is CASSVGGGAPSNTGELFF. For the CDR3, the DNA is TGTGCCAGCAGCGTAGGAGGGGGGGCACCCTCAAACACCGGGGAGCTGTTTTTT.